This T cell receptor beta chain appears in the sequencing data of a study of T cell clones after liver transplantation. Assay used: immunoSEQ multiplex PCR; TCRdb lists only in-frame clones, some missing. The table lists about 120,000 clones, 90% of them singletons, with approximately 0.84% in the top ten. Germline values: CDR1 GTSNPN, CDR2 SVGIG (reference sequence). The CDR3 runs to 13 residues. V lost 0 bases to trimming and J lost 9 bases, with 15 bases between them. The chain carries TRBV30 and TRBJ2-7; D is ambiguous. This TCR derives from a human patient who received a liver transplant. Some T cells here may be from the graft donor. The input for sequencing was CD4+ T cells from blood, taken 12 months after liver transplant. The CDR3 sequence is CAWSVGAHLGQYF. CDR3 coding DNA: TGTGCCTGGAGTGTCGGCGCGCACCTAGGGCAGTACTTC.